This T cell receptor (beta chain) was retrieved from a study of blood T cells in healthy people across ages. This CDR3 is built from 16 residues. Trimming shortened V by 4 bases and J by 7 bases, and 19 bases separated the two germline ends. Germline V gene sequence: CDR1 LGHNA, CDR2 YNFKEQ. Healthy Caucasians from Russia aged about 6 to 90 served as donors. PBMCs numbering at least 6 million were isolated per sample. This clonotype showed up just a few times. The use of a sample-barcoded 5' primer and a J-beta primer mix characterized a second PCR of roughly 6 to 12 cycles. TCRdb used MiXCR to reprocess the 5' RACE reads, holding one entry per CDR3 protein. The sample yields roughly 500,000 distinct CDR3 sequences, approximately 25% seen once.

The J gene is TRBJ2-2, the V gene TRBV4-2, with D perhaps being TRBD1 or TRBD2 (5 bases each). The sequence derives from a woman in her 70s in good health. Input material: blood. As DNA, the CDR3 is TGTGCCAGCAGCCCCCGAGGGACGGGATTAGGCGGGGAGCTGTTTTTT. Translation: CASSPRGTGLGGELFF.